Listed here are 3 T cell receptor beta chains from one sample, sequenced in a study of T-cell memory formation after mild COVID-19. Each CDR3 protein gets one entry after TCRdb re-called the 5' RACE reads with MiXCR. The data hold about 500,000 distinct CDR3 sequences, with roughly 20% observed a single time. The specimen sequenced was PBMCs or a T cell subset sorted from them (not recorded which). The receptors shown here come from an adult woman who had mild COVID-19 (a few samples of this study predate the infection). Cell type and time point are not known.

This clonotype was detected only a few times. The chain uses TRBV20-1 and TRBJ2-5; D gene ambiguous. The CDR3 loop spans 14 amino acids. The V gene's germline CDR1 is DFQATT and CDR2 SNEGSKA (reference sequence). V dropped 0 bases and J dropped 1 base, with 9 bases sitting between them. This chain's CDR3 is CSARDQRSQETQYF. In nucleotides, the CDR3 is TGCAGTGCTAGAGATCAAAGATCCCAAGAGACCCAGTACTTC.

This clonotype was counted only a few times. The J gene is TRBJ2-1, the V gene TRBV19; 13 positions match TRBD2. Per the germline V gene, CDR1 is LNHDA and CDR2 is SQIVND (reference sequence). The CDR3 contains 18 residues. J lost 0 bases, V lost 5 bases, and 7 bases had no gene match. In nucleotides, the CDR3 is TGTGCCAGTAGTTCACGGACTAGCGGGAGTTACTCCTACAATGAGCAGTTCTTC. It encodes CASSSRTSGSYSYNEQFF.

This chain links TRBV3-1 with TRBJ1-6; 7 bases are a match to TRBD1. J was trimmed by 10 bases and V by 0 bases; bases with no gene match: 6. The germline CDR1 and CDR2 sequences are LGHDT and YNNKEL (reference sequence). This CDR3 comprises 15 residues. CDR3 protein: CASSQDRDSGSPLHF. The CDR3 DNA follows: TGTGCCAGCAGCCAAGACCGGGACAGTGGCTCACCCCTCCACTTT. The entire variable domain, with the rest obtained from reference TRBV3-1 and TRBJ1-6, is as follows: DTAVSQTPKYLVTQMGNDKSIKCEQNLGHDTMYWYKQDSKKFLKIMFSYNNKELIINETVPNRFSPKSPDKAHLNLHINSLELGDSAVYFCASSQDRDSGSPLHFGNGTRLTVT.